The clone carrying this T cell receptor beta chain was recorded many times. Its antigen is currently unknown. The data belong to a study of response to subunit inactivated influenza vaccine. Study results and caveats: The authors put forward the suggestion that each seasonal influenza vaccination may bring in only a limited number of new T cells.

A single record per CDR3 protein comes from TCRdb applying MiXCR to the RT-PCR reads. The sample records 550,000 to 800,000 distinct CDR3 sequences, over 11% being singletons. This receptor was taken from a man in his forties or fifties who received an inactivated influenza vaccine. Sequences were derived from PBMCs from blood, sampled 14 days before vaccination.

Written as DNA, the CDR3 is TGTGCCAGCAGCCCAACATCTCGACAGGTCTCCTACAATGAGCAGTTCTTC. It yields the protein CASSPTSRQVSYNEQFF. The rearrangement links TRBV7-2 to TRBJ2-1, with a possible D match to TRBD1 (6 bases). V dropped 5 bases and J dropped 0 bases, with 17 bases sitting between them. The germline V gene encodes CDR1 SGHTA and CDR2 FQGNSA. This CDR3 has 17 amino acids.